This entry concerns a single T cell receptor (beta chain). The data belong to a study of CD8 T cells in Susac syndrome. TCR beta sequencing was performed on blood CD8+ and CD4+ T cells. Negative isolation yielded the CD8+ and CD4+ T cells, while FACS enriched the TEMRA cells. It was with random hexamers that 0.5 to 1 ug RNA was reverse transcribed. Amplification of TCR beta CDR3 used immunoSEQ multiplex PCR across 54 Vbeta and 13 Jbeta. TCRdb called the immunoSEQ multiplex PCR reads again in MiXCR, with one record for every CDR3 protein. Of approximately 53,000 distinct CDR3 sequences in the sample, 93% are singletons; the top ten hold around 0.49%. This CDR3 comprises 15 residues. In germline, CDR1 is SEHNR, CDR2 FQNEAQ (reference sequence). V was trimmed by 5 bases and J by 3 bases, leaving 14 bases between them.

The receptor comes from a human donor with multiple sclerosis. Material: CD8+ T cells from PBMCs. This chain uses TRBV7-9 with TRBJ2-4, with a possible D match to TRBD1 (6 bases). As DNA, the CDR3 is TGTGCCAGCAGCACGACGGGACACAGCAAAAACATTCAGTACTTC. Amino acids: CASSTTGHSKNIQYF. Complete variable domain (other parts from reference TRBV7-9 and TRBJ2-4): DTGVSQNPRHKITKRGQNVTFRCDPISEHNRLYWYRQTLGQGPEFLTYFQNEAQLEKSRLLSDRFSAERPKGSFSTLEIQRTEQGDSAMYLCASSTTGHSKNIQYFGAGTRLSVL.